The clone carrying this T cell receptor (beta chain) was seen many times. Antigen specificity is unknown. The entry originates in a study of breast tumors, draining lymph nodes, adjacent tissues. Whole-study findings and limits: Findings are consistent with lymph node origin and intratumoral expansion of most tumor T cells.

The lymph nodes were axillary draining lymph nodes from breast cancer patients. V gave up 6 bases and J gave up 4 bases, with 23 bases separating them. CDR3 length equals 17 residues. From germline, CDR1 is KGHDR and CDR2 SFDVKD. TCRdb re-called the multiplex PCR reads with MiXCR, one entry per CDR3 protein. Of under 350,000 distinct CDR3 sequences in the sample, around 30% were seen once. This chain uses TRBV24-1 with TRBJ1-2; D unclear. This sequence originates from a female donor with breast cancer. Some clones in this sample may be carry-over from other donors' samples. Sequencing was carried out using axillary lymph node tissue. The CDR3 sequence is CATSPSSLATPFYGYTF. The CDR3 DNA sequence: TGTGCCACCAGTCCCTCGAGCCTCGCAACCCCCTTCTATGGCTACACCTTC.